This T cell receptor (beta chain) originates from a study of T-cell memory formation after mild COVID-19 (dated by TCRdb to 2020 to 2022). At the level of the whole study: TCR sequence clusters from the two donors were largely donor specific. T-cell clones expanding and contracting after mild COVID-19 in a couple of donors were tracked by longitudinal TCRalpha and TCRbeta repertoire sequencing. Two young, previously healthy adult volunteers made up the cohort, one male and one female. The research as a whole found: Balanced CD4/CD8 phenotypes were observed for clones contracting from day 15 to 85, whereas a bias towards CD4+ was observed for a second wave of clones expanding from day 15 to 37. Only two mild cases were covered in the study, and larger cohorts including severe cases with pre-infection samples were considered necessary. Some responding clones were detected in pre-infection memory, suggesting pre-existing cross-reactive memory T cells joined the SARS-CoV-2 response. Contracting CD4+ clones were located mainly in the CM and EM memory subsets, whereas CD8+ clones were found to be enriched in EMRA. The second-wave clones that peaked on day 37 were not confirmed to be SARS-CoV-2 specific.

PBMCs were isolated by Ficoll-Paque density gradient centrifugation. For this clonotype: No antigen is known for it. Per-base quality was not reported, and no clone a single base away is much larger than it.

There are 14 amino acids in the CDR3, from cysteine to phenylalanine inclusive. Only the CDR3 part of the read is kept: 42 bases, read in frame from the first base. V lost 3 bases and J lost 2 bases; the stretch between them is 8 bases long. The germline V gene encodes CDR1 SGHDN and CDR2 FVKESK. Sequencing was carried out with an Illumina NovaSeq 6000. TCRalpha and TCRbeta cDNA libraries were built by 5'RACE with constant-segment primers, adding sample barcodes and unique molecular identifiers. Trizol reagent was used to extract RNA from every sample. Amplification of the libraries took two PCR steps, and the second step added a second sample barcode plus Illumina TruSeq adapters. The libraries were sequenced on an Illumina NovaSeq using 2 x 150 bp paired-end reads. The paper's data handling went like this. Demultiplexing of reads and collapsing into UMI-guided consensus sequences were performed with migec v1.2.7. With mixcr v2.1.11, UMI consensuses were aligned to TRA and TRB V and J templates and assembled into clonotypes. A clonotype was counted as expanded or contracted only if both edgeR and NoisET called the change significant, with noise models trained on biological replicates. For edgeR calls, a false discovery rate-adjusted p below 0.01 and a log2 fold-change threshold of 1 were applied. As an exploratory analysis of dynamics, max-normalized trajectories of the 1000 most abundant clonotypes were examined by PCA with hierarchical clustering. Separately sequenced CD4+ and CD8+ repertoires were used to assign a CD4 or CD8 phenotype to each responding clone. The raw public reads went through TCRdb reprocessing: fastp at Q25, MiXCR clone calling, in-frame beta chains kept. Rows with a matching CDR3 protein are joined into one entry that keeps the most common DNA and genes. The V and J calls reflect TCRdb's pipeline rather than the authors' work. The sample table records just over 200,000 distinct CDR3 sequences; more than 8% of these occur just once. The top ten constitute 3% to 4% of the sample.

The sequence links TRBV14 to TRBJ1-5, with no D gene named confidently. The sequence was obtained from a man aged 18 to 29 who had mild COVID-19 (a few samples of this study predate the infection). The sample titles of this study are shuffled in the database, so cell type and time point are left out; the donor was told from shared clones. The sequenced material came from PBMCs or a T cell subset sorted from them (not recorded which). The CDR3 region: CASSHGGGNQPQHF. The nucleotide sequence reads TGTGCCAGCAGCCATGGTGGTGGCAATCAGCCCCAGCATTTT.